This entry describes one T cell receptor beta chain. This record belongs to a study of T cell responses to AZD1222 COVID-19 vaccine. Libraries were prepared by immunoSEQ multiplex PCR; TCRdb keeps only in-frame clonotypes and omits some of them. The data show about 150,000 clones, approximately 86% seen once. V lost 0 bases and J lost 5, with 8 bases in between. This CDR3 has 14 amino acids. Looked up from germline, CDR1 is SGHRS and CDR2 is YFSETQ. V usage is TRBV5-1 and J usage is TRBJ2-2; D uncertain. This TCR came from an adult who received the MenACWY meningococcal vaccine as a control. Sequencing was performed on peripheral blood, taken 28 days after the second dose of the MenACWY control vaccine. The CDR3 loop is CASSLVLGTGELFF. CDR3 sequence (DNA): TGCGCCAGCAGCTTGGTCCTGGGGACCGGGGAGCTGTTTTTT.